Described below is a single T cell receptor beta chain sequence and its context. This clonotype has a count of ten or more. The clone's antigen remains unknown. It has no much larger one-base neighbor in the sample; base qualities were not kept. PBMCs were isolated by Ficoll-Paque density gradient centrifugation. These data come from a study of T-cell memory formation after mild COVID-19 (dated by TCRdb to about 2021). Notes on the research overall: TCR sequence clusters from the two donors were found to be largely donor specific. T-cell clones expanding and contracting after mild COVID-19 in two donors were tracked by longitudinal TCRalpha and TCRbeta repertoire sequencing. Two young, previously healthy adult volunteers, one female and one male, were included in the cohort. The full study reports these points: SARS-CoV-2 specificity was not confirmed for the second-wave clones peaking on day 37. Clones that contracted from day 15 to 85 showed balanced CD4/CD8 phenotypes, whereas a second wave of clones that expanded from day 15 to 37 leaned towards CD4+. The study included only a couple of mild cases, and larger cohorts that include severe cases with pre-infection samples were judged to be necessary. The detection of some responding clones in pre-infection memory suggests that pre-existing cross-reactive memory T cells joined the SARS-CoV-2 response. Contracting CD4+ clones turned up mainly in the CM and EM memory subsets, whereas EMRA was where CD8+ clones were enriched.

For sequencing, an Illumina NovaSeq 6000 was employed. TCRalpha and TCRbeta cDNA libraries were built by 5'RACE with constant-segment primers, adding sample barcodes and unique molecular identifiers. Trizol reagent was used to extract RNA from every sample. Libraries were amplified in two PCR steps, with a second sample barcode and Illumina TruSeq adapters added in the second step. Sequencing of libraries was performed on an Illumina NovaSeq with 2 x 150 bp paired-end reads. On the authors' methods: The reads were demultiplexed and collapsed into UMI-guided consensus sequences using migec v1.2.7. Using mixcr v2.1.11, UMI consensuses were aligned to TRA and TRB V and J templates and then assembled into clonotypes. A clonotype was counted as expanded or contracted only when both edgeR and NoisET called the clonotype significant, with the noise models trained on biological replicates. For edgeR calls, the thresholds were a false discovery rate-adjusted p below 0.01 and a log2 fold-change of 1. As an exploratory analysis of dynamics, max-normalized trajectories of the 1000 most abundant clonotypes were examined by PCA with hierarchical clustering. Separately sequenced CD4+ and CD8+ repertoires were used to assign a CD4 or CD8 phenotype to each responding clone. TCRdb took the public reads, trimmed them with fastp at Q25, ran MiXCR for clone calling and kept in-frame beta chains. Records with the same CDR3 protein are collapsed into one entry carrying the most frequent genes and DNA. These V and J calls originate from TCRdb's pipeline instead of the authors' own analysis. Within this sample are 120,000 to 150,000 distinct CDR3 sequences, with 5.5% to 7% of them counted one time only. The biggest ten clones account for roughly 1.9% of the sample.

The CDR3, cysteine through phenylalanine, is 17 amino acids long. Just CDR3 DNA is preserved here, 51 bases in frame from base 1. The V end gives up 4 bases and the J end 7 bases, leaving 9 bases in the junction not matched to a gene. Sequences SGHRS (CDR1) and YFSETQ (CDR2) are obtained from the germline V gene. The clonotype originates from an adult woman who had mild COVID-19 (a few samples of this study predate the infection). The sample titles of this study are shuffled in the database, so cell type and time point are left out; the donor was told from shared clones. In this chain, TRBV5-1 is recombined with TRBJ2-2, with TRBD2 matching 14 junction bases. The sample consisted of PBMCs or a T cell subset sorted from them (not recorded which). In nucleotides, the sequence is TGCGCCAGCAGCCTACGGACTAGCGGGGGGAATATCGGGGAGCTGTTTTTT. The resulting protein is CASSLRTSGGNIGELFF.